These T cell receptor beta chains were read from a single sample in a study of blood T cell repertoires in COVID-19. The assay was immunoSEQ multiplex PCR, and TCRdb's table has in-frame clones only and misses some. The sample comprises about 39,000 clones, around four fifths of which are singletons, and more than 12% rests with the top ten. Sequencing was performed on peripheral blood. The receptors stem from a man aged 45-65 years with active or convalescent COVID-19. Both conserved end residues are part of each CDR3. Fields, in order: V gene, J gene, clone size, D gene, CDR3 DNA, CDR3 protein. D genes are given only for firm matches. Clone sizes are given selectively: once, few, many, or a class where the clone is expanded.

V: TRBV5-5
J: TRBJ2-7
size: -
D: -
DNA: TGTGCCAGCAGCTTGGTAGCCGGCGGCTCCTACGAGCAGTACTTC
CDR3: CASSLVAGGSYEQYF

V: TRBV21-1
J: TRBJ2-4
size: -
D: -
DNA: TGTGCCAGCAGCAAAGGGCCCGGGTCCAAAAACATTCAGTACTTC
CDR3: CASSKGPGSKNIQYF

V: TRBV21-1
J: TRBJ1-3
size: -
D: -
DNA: TGTGCCAGCAGCAAAGGAGGGCCGTACTCTGGAAACACCATATATTTT
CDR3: CASSKGGPYSGNTIYF

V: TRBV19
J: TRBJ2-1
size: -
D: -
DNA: TGTGCCAGTAGTATTTATCATGCCTTCGGTGAGCAGTTCTTC
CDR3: CASSIYHAFGEQFF

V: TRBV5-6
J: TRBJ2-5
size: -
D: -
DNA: TGTGCCAGCAGCTTGGGCTCGCAGGTGGAGACCCAGTACTTC
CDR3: CASSLGSQVETQYF

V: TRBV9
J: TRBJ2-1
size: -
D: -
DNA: TGTGCCAGCAGCTCAGGAGGGGACTACAATGAGCAGTTCTTC
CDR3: CASSSGGDYNEQFF

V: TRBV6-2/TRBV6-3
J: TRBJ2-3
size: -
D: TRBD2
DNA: TGTGCCAGCAGTTACCCCCTAGCGGGGGCCTTCGTCGATACGCAGTATTTT
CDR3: CASSYPLAGAFVDTQYF

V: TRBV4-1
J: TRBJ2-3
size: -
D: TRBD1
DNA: TGCGCCAGCAGCCAAGAATCCCCACGGGACAGTACCACAGATACGCAGTATTTT
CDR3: CASSQESPRDSTTDTQYF

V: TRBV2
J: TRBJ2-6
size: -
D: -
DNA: TGTGCCAGCTACTCTGGGGCCAACGTCCTGACTTTC
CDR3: CASYSGANVLTF

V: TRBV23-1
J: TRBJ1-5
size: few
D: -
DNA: TGCGCCAGCAGTCTTGAACGGACAGAGAGGGGCAATCAGCCCCAGCATTTT
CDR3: CASSLERTERGNQPQHF

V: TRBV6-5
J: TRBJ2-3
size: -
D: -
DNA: TGTGCCAGCAGTCCTCGTCCCCCCAGCACAGATACGCAGTATTTT
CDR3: CASSPRPPSTDTQYF

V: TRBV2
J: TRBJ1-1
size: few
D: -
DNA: TGTGCCAGCAGTGAACGTTGGAACACTGAAGCTTTCTTT
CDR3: CASSERWNTEAFF

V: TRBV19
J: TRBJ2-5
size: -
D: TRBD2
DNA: TGTGCCAGTAGTATTGGTGGGGAGGGAGAGACCCAGTACTTC
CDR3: CASSIGGEGETQYF

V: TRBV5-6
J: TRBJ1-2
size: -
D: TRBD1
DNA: TGTGCCAGCAGCGAGTACCGGGACAGCCACTATGGCTACACCTTC
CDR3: CASSEYRDSHYGYTF

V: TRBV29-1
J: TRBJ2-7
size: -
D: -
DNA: TGCAGCGTTGAGGAGGGAACCTACGAGCAGTACTTC
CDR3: CSVEEGTYEQYF

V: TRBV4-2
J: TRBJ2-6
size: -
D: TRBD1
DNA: TGTGCCAGCAGCGGACAGGGCACTGGGGCCAACGTCCTGACTTTC
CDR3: CASSGQGTGANVLTF

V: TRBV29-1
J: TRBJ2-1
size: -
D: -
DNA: TGCAGCGCCTTTGGCGGTTACAATGAGCAGTTCTTC
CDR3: CSAFGGYNEQFF

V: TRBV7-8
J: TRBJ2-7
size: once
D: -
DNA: TGTGCCAGCAGCCCGATACAGGGTCCCTCCTACGAGCAGTACTTC
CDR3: CASSPIQGPSYEQYF

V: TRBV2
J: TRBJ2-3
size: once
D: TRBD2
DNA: TGTGCCTCCCGAGTAGGGAGGGCCACAGATACGCAGTATTTT
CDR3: CASRVGRATDTQYF

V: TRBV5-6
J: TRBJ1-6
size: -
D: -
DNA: TGTGCCAGCAGCTTGGGACAGGCGAGGCATTCACCCCTCCACTTT
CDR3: CASSLGQARHSPLHF

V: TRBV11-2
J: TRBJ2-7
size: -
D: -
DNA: TGTGCCAGCAGCGCTACCTACGAGCAGTACTTC
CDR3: CASSATYEQYF

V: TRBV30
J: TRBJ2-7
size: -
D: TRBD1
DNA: TGTGCCTGGAGGGGGACAGGGGTCCTACTCTCCTACGAGCAGTACTTC
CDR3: CAWRGTGVLLSYEQYF

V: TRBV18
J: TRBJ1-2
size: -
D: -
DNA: TGTGCCAGCTCACAAGGGGGGGACTACTATGGCTACACCTTC
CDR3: CASSQGGDYYGYTF

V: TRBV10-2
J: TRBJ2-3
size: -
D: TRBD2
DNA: TGCGCCAGCAGATCAGCGGGGACCACAGATACGCAGTATTTT
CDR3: CASRSAGTTDTQYF

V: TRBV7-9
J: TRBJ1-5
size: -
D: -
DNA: TGTGCCAGCAGTTCAGGGTTCGGTCAGCCCCAGCATTTT
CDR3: CASSSGFGQPQHF

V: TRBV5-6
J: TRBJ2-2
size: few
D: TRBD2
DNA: TGTGCCAGCAGGGCGGGACTAGGGGGATCCGGGGAGCTGTTTTTT
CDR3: CASRAGLGGSGELFF